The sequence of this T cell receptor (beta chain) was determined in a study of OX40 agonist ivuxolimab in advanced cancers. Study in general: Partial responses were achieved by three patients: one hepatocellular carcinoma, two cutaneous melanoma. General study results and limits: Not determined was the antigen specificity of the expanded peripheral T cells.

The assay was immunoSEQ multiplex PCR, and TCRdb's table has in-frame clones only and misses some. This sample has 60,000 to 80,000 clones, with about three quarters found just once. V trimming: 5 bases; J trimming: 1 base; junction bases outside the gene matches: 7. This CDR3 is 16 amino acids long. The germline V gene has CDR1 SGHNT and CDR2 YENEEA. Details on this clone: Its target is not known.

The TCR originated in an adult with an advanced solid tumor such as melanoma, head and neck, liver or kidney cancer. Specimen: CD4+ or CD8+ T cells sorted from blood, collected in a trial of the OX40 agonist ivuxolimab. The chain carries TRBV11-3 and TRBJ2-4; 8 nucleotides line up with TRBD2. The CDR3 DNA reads TGTGCCAGCAGCCGCCCGGGGGGGGCGGCCAAAAACATTCAGTACTTC. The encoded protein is CASSRPGGAAKNIQYF.